This TCR beta chain was found in a study of blood T cell repertoires in COVID-19. Study-wide background: The origin of the acute and convalescent COVID-19 samples was the United States, Italy and Spain. T cells, B-cell-depleted T cells, or PBMCs provided the cDNA or gDNA that served as material.

The authors' processing: By means of reference gene primer amplification, nucleated cell counts were estimated. Assay used: immunoSEQ multiplex PCR; TCRdb lists only in-frame clones, some missing. That table furnishes V, J and clone size, whereas the DNA furnished D and trimming. The sample carries roughly 67,000 clones, roughly 83% recorded once. By share, this clone ranks as medium-sized. Germline CDR1 SGHAT, CDR2 FQNNGV. The CDR3 extends over 16 amino acids. V shed 5 bases, J shed 6 bases, and the junction held 11 bases outside the gene matches. The sample comprised peripheral blood. The receptor comes from a woman aged 60-70 years with acute or convalescent COVID-19. The gene calls are TRBV11-2 and TRBJ1-2, with TRBD1 matching 11 bases. The CDR3 nucleotides are TGTGCCAGCAGCAGAACCTCTGGACAGGGGGCGAATGGCTACACCTTC. This sequence encodes CASSRTSGQGANGYTF.